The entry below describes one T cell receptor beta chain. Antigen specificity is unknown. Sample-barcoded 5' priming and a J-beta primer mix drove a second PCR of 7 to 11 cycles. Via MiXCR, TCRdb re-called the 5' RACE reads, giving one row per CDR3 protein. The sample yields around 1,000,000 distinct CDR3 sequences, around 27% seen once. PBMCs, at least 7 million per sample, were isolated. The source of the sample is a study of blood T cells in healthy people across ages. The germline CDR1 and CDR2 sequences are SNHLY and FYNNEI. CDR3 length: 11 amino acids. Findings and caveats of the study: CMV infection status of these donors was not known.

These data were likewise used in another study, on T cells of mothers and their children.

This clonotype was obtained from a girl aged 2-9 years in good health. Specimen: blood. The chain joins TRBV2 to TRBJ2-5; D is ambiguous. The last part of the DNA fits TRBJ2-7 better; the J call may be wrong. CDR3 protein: CATLDWDEQYF. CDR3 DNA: TGTGCCACCCTTGACTGGGACGAGCAGTACTTC.